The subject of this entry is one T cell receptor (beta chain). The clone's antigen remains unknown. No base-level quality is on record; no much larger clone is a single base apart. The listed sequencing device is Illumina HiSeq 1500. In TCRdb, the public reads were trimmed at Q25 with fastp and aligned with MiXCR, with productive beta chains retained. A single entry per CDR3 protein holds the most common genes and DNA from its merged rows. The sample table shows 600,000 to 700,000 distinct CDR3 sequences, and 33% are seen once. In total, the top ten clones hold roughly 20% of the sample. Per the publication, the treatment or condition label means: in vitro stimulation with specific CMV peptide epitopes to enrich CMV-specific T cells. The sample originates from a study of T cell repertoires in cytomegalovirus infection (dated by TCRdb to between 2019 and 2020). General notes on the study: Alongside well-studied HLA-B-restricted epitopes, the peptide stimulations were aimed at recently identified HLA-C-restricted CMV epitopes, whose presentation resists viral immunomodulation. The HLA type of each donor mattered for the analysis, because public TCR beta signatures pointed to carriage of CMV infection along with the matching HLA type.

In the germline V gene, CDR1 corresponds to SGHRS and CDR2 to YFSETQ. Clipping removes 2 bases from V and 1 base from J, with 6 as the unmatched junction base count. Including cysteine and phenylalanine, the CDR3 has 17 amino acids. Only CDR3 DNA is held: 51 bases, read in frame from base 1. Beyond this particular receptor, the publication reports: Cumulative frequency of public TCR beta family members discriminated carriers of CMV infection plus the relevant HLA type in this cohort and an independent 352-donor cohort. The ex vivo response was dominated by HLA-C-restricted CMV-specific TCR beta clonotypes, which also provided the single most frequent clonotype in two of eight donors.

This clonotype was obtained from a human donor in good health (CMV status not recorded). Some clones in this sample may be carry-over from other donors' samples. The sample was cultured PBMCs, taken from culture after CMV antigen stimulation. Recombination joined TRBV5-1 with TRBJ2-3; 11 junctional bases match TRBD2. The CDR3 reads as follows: CASSFQPGLAGTDTQYF. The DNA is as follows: TGCGCCAGCAGCTTCCAACCGGGACTAGCGGGCACAGATACGCAGTATTTT.